A selection of T cell receptor beta chains follows, all from one sample in a study of tumour-infiltrating T cells in Burkitt lymphoma. Method: immunoSEQ multiplex PCR; TCRdb's copy keeps in-frame clones and lacks some. The sample shows roughly 4,200 clones, 13% to 15% of them seen only once. Sequenced material: tumor tissue. The receptors originated from a human donor with Burkitt lymphoma. CDR3s include the opening cysteine and the closing phenylalanine or tryptophan. A D gene is named only where the DNA matches it firmly. Size is omitted from some rows. Given values are once, few, many or a class for expanded clones.

V gene	D gene	clone size	J gene	CDR3 protein	CDR3 DNA
TRBV27	NA	few	TRBJ1-4	CASGSEKLFF	TGTGCCAGCGGCTCCGAAAAACTGTTTTTT
TRBV7-2	NA	few	TRBJ2-5	CASSLVGRLDQETQYF	TGTGCCAGCAGCTTAGTGGGACGCCTGGACCAAGAGACCCAGTACTTC
TRBV30	TRBD2	NA	TRBJ2-1	CAWSVPAGGPYEQFF	TGTGCCTGGAGTGTGCCGGCGGGAGGGCCTTATGAGCAGTTCTTC
TRBV5-5	NA	NA	TRBJ1-6	CASSSGWDNSPLHF	TGTGCCAGCAGTTCAGGGTGGGATAATTCACCCCTCCACTTT
TRBV5-1	TRBD2	few	TRBJ2-1	CASSSSLAGSYNEQFF	TGCGCCAGCAGCTCTTCCCTAGCGGGGTCCTACAATGAGCAGTTCTTC
TRBV7-2	NA	NA	TRBJ1-1	CASSLVTGGWTEAFF	TGTGCCAGCAGCTTAGTTACGGGGGGTTGGACTGAAGCTTTCTTT
TRBV6-1	NA	few	TRBJ1-4	CASSLPTNEKLFF	TGTGCCAGCAGTCTACCAACTAATGAAAAACTGTTTTTT
TRBV5-1	NA	few	TRBJ1-2	CASGLGAVNYGYTF	TGCGCCAGCGGACTCGGCGCGGTTAACTATGGCTACACCTTC
TRBV7-8	NA	NA	TRBJ2-3	CASSLGRGTDTQYF	TGTGCCAGCAGCTTAGGCAGGGGCACAGATACGCAGTATTTT
TRBV6-5	TRBD2	NA	TRBJ2-5	CASSYAGGGETQYF	TGTGCCAGCAGTTACGCGGGAGGAGGAGAGACCCAGTACTTC
TRBV10-2	NA	few	TRBJ2-7	CASSEGVNYEQYF	TGCGCCAGCAGTGAGGGAGTTAACTACGAGCAGTACTTC
TRBV7-2	TRBD1	few	TRBJ2-7	CASSIWDSASYEQYF	TGTGCCAGCAGCATATGGGACAGCGCCTCCTACGAGCAGTACTTC
TRBV30	NA	NA	TRBJ1-2	CAWKVVVGGYTF	TGTGCCTGGAAAGTGGTGGTAGGGGGCTACACCTTC
TRBV25-1	NA	few	TRBJ1-2	CASSLQDYGYTF	TGTGCCAGCAGTTTGCAGGACTATGGCTACACCTTC
TRBV5-6	NA	NA	TRBJ2-3	CASSLVRADTQYF	TGTGCCAGCAGCTTGGTTAGGGCAGATACGCAGTATTTT